The T cell receptor (beta chain) described here comes from a study of control samples from healthy donors and cancer patients. This clone has only one observation. Measured with immunoSEQ multiplex PCR; TCRdb has only the in-frame clones, and not every one. The sample yields 70,000 to 95,000 clones, around 87% seen once. There are 14 residues in the CDR3. V shed 4 bases, J shed 2 bases, and the junction held 2 bases outside the gene matches. Germline V gives CDR1 SGHDT, CDR2 YYEEEE. This chain uses TRBV5-6 with TRBJ1-2; 10 nucleotides match TRBD1. The clonotype comes from a man between 50 and 59 years old in good health. Sequenced material: blood. The CDR3, as DNA: TGTGCCAGCAGCCCGGGACAGGGGAACTATGGCTACACCTTC. Translating gives CASSPGQGNYGYTF.